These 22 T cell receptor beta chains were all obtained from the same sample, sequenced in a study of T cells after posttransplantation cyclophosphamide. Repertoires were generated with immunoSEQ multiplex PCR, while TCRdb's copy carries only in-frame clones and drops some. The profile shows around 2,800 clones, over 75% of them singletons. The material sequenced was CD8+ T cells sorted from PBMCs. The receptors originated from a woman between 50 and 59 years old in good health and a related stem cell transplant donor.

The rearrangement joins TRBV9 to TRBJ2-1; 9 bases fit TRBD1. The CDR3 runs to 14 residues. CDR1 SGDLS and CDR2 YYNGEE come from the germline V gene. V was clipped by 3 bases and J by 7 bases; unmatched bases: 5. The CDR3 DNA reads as TGTGCCAGCAGCGCCGGGACAGGGTGGAATGAGCAGTTCTTC. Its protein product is CASSAGTGWNEQFF.

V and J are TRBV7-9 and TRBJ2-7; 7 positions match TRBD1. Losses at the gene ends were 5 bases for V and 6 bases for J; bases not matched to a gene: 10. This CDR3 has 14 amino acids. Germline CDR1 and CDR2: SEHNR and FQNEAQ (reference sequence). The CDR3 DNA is TGTGCCAGCAGCCAAATGACAGGGACGGGCGAGCAGTACTTC. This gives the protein CASSQMTGTGEQYF.

In nucleotides, the CDR3 is TGTGCCAGCAGCTTAATCGGGGGAGGGGGAGAGACCCAGTACTTC. Amino acids: CASSLIGGGGETQYF. The chain carries TRBV11-2 and TRBJ2-5, with D possibly being TRBD2 (7 bases). Per germline, CDR1 SGHAT and CDR2 FQNNGV. The CDR3 has 15 amino acids. V shed 2 bases and J shed 4 bases, with 14 bases lying between them.

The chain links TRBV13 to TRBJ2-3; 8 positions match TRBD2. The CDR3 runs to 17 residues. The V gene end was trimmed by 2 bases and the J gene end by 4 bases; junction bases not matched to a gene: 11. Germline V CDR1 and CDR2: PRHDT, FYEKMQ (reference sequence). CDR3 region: CASSLNSGAGGADTQYF. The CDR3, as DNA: TGTGCCAGCAGCTTAAATAGCGGGGCCGGTGGCGCAGATACGCAGTATTTT.

CDR3: CSVVDDSETQYF. The CDR3 region has the DNA TGCAGCGTTGTAGACGACTCTGAGACCCAGTACTTC. The chain has TRBV29-1 and TRBJ2-5; D gene uncertain. Trimming cost V 4 bases and J 5 bases, with 11 bases left between them. Germline V gives CDR1 SQVTM, CDR2 ANQGSEA. This CDR3 has 12 amino acids.

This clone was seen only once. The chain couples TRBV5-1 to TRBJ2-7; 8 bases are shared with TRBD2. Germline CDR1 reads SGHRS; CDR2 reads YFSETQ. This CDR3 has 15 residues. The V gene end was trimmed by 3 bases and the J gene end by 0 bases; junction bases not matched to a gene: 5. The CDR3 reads CASSSGGTSSYEQYF. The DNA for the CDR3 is TGCGCCAGCAGCTCGGGCGGGACTAGCTCCTACGAGCAGTACTTC.

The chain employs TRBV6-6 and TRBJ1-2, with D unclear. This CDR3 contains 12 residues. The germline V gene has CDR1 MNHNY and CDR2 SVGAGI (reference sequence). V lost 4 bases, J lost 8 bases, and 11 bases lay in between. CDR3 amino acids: CASSSEGTGYTF. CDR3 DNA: TGTGCCAGCAGTTCTGAGGGTACCGGCTACACCTTC.

The chain's CDR3 is CASTSLGPGELFF. CDR3 DNA: TGTGCCAGCACTTCACTAGGTCCCGGGGAGCTGTTTTTT. The V and J genes are TRBV2 and TRBJ2-2, with D maybe TRBD2 (5 bases). Between the trimmed V and J ends, which lost 7 bases and 6 bases, there was a span of 12 bases. The CDR3 contains 13 residues. Germline loops: CDR1 SNHLY, CDR2 FYNNEI.

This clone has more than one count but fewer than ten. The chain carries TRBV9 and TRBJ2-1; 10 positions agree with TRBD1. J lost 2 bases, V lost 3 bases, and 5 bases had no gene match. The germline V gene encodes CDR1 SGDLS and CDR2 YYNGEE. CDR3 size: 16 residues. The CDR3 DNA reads TGTGCCAGCAGCGAACAGACAGGGGGCGCCTACAATGAGCAGTTCTTC. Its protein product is CASSEQTGGAYNEQFF.

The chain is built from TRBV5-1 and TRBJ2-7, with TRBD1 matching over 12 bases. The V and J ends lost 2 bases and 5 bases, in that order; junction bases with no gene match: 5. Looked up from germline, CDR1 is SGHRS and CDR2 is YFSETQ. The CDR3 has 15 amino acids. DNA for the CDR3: TGCGCCAGCAGCTTCGGGACAGGGGGCATCAACGAGCAGTACTTC. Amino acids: CASSFGTGGINEQYF. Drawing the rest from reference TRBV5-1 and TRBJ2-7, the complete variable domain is KAGVTQTPRYLIKTRGQQVTLSCSPISGHRSVSWYQQTPGQGLQFLFEYFSETQRNKGNFPGRFSGRQFSNSRSEMNVSTLELGDSALYLCASSFGTGGINEQYFGPGTRLTVT.

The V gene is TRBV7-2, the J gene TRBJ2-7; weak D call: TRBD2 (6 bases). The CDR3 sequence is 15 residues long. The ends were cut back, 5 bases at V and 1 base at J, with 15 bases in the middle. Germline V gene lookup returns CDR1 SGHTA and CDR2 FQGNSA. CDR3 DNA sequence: TGTGCCAGCAGCCCCCGGGACTTCCTTTCCTACGAGCAGTACTTC. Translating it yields CASSPRDFLSYEQYF.

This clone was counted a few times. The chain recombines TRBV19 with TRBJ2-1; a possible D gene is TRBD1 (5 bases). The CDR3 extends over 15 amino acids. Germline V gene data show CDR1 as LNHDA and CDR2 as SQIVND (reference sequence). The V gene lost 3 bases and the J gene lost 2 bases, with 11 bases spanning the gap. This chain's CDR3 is CASSMVQGPYNEQFF. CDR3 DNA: TGTGCCAGTAGTATGGTCCAGGGCCCCTACAATGAGCAGTTCTTC.

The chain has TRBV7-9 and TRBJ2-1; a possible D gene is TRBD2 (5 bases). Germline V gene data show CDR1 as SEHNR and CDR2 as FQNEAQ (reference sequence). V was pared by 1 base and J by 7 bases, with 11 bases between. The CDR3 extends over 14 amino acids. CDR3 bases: TGTGCCAGCAGCTTAGACTCGGGAAGGAATGAGCAGTTCTTC. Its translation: CASSLDSGRNEQFF.

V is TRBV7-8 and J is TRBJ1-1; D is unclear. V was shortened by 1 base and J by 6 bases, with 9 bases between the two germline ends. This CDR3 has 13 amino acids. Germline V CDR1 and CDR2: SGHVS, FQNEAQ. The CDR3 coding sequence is TGTGCCAGCAGCTTAGTATCCCCTGCTGAAGCTTTCTTT. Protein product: CASSLVSPAEAFF.

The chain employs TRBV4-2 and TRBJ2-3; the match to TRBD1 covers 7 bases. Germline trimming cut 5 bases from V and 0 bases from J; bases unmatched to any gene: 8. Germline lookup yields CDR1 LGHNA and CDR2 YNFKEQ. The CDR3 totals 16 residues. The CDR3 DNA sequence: TGTGCCAGCAGCTTGCGGACAGGCGAAAGCACAGATACGCAGTATTTT. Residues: CASSLRTGESTDTQYF.

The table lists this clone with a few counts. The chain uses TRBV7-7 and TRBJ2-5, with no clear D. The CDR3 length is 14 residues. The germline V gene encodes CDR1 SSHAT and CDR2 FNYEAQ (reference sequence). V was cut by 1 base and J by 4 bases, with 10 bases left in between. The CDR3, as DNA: TGTGCCAGCAGCTTAGGCACAGCCGTAGAGACCCAGTACTTC. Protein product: CASSLGTAVETQYF.

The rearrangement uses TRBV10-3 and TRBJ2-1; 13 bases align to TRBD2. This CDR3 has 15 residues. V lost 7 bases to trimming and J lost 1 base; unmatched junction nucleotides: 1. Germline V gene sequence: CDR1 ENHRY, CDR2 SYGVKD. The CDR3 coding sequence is TGTGCCATCAAGGGACTAGCGGGGTCCTACAATGAGCAGTTCTTC. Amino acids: CAIKGLAGSYNEQFF.

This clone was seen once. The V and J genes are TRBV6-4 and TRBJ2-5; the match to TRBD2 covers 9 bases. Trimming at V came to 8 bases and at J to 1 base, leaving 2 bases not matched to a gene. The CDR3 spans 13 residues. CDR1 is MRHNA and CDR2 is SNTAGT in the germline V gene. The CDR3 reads CASRLAAQETQYF. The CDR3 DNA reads TGTGCCAGCCGACTAGCGGCCCAAGAGACCCAGTACTTC.

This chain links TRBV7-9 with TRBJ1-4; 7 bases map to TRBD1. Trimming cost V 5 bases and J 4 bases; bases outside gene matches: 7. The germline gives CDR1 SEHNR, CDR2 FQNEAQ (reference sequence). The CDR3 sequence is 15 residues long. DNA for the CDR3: TGTGCCAGCAGCAGAAGCCGGGACAGTAATGAAAAACTGTTTTTT. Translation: CASSRSRDSNEKLFF.

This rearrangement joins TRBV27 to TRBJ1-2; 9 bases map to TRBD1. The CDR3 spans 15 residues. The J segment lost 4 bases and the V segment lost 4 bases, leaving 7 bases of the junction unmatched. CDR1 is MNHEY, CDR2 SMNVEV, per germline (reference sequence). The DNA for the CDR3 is TGTGCCAGCAGTTACTCCGGGACAGGGAGCTATGGCTACACCTTC. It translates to CASSYSGTGSYGYTF.

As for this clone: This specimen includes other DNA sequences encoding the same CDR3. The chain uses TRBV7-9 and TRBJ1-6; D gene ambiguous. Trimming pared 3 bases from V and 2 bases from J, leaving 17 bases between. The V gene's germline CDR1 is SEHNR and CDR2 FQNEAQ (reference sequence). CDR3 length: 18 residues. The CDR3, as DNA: TGTGCCAGCAGCTTCTATCTGGGGAGATCACCCTATAATTCACCCCTCCACTTT. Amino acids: CASSFYLGRSPYNSPLHF.

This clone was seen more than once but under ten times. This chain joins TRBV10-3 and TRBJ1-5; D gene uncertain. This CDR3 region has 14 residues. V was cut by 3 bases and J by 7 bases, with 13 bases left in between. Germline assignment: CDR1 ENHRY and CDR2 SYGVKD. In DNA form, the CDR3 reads TGTGCCATCAGTGAACCCGGGGTTAAGCAGCCCCAGCATTTT. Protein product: CAISEPGVKQPQHF.